Following are 18 T cell receptor beta chains from one sample sequenced in a study of cytomegalovirus exposure and HLA in healthy donors. Libraries were prepared by immunoSEQ multiplex PCR; TCRdb keeps only in-frame clonotypes and omits some of them. The sample yields about 220,000 clones, 85% to 95% seen once. The sequencing input was PBMCs. These receptors were obtained from a woman younger than 35 in good health and CMV-seronegative.

The chain uses TRBV5-1 and TRBJ1-1, with TRBD1 identical over 7 bases. Germline assignment: CDR1 SGHRS and CDR2 YFSETQ. The CDR3 is 15 residues long. Trimming took 3 bases from V and 8 from J; bases not matched to a gene: 13. For the CDR3, the DNA is TGCGCCAGCAGCTGGGCAGGGGGTAGGTTTCAGGAAGCTTTCTTT. This codes for CASSWAGGRFQEAFF.

For this clone: At the DNA level, this CDR3 is encoded by other sequences in the same sample as well. The rearrangement uses TRBV9 and TRBJ1-4; D gene ambiguous. The CDR3 runs 17 residues. CDR1 is SGDLS, CDR2 YYNGEE, per germline. V was trimmed by 0 bases and J by 1 base, leaving 13 bases between them. The CDR3 nucleotides read TGTGCCAGCAGCGTAGACCCCCCCGGCGGAACTAATGAAAAACTGTTTTTT. Translated, it gives CASSVDPPGGTNEKLFF.

The chain is built from TRBV29-1 and TRBJ2-1; D is possibly TRBD2 (6 bases). Germline V gene data show CDR1 as SQVTM and CDR2 as ANQGSEA. This CDR3 is 15 amino acids long. Between the trimmed V and J ends, which lost 4 bases and 5 bases, there was a span of 18 bases. As DNA, the CDR3 is TGCAGCGTTGGGTGGAGTCTAGCGCCTAACAATGAGCAGTTCTTC. It codes for CSVGWSLAPNNEQFF.

V usage is TRBV18 and J usage is TRBJ1-2; the match to TRBD1 covers 8 bases. The CDR3 runs 18 residues. Germline CDR1 KGHSH, CDR2 LQKENI. V shed 3 bases and J 3 bases; nucleotides not matched to a gene: 15. The CDR3 is CASSPQGDRSSPHYGYTF. CDR3 coding DNA: TGTGCCAGCTCACCTCAGGGGGACAGGTCAAGCCCTCACTATGGCTACACCTTC.

V and J are TRBV11-1 and TRBJ1-2; 7 bases are shared with TRBD1. This CDR3 comprises 16 residues. After removal of 5 bases from V and 5 bases from J, the junction contained 14 bases not matched to a gene. CDR1 is SGHAT and CDR2 is FQDESV in the germline V gene (reference sequence). The DNA for the CDR3 is TGTGCCAGCAGCCTTGAGGAGGGGGCAGGGAGATATGGCTACACCTTC. It yields the protein CASSLEEGAGRYGYTF.

The rearrangement uses TRBV5-8 and TRBJ2-1; 10 bases agree with TRBD2. Germline V CDR1 and CDR2: SGHTS, YDEGEE. The CDR3 is made up of 16 amino acids. Unmatched junction bases numbered 11, after V lost 5 bases and J lost 6 bases. The CDR3 loop reads CASRLRSSGSGNEQFF. The CDR3, as DNA: TGTGCCAGCAGGCTGAGGTCTAGCGGGAGTGGCAATGAGCAGTTCTTC.

The gene calls are TRBV28 and TRBJ2-1, with D possibly TRBD1 on 6 matching bases. V lost 7 bases, J lost 2 bases, and 15 bases lay in between. Germline assignment: CDR1 MDHEN and CDR2 SYDVKM. This CDR3 has 15 amino acids. The CDR3 coding sequence is TGTGCCAGCACCAGGACACAGGGAGCCTACAATGAGCAGTTCTTC. Translated, it gives CASTRTQGAYNEQFF.

The chain carries TRBV16 and TRBJ2-7; 9 bases map to TRBD1. CDR1 is KGHSY, CDR2 FQNENV, per germline. CDR3 length: 15 residues. V was pared by 4 bases and J by 2 bases, with 6 bases of the junction left unmatched. The CDR3 DNA follows: TGTGCCAGCAGCCGGGGAGGGGACAGGGCCTACGAGCAGTACTTC. Translated, it gives CASSRGGDRAYEQYF. Looking up the rest from reference TRBV16 and TRBJ2-7 gives the full variable domain: GEEVAQTPKHLVRGEGQKAKLYCAPIKGHSYVFWYQQVLKNEFKFLISFQNENVFDETGMPKERFSAKCLPNSPCSLEIQATKLEDSAVYFCASSRGGDRAYEQYFGPGTRLTVT.

This clone has only one observation. This chain uses TRBV30 with TRBJ2-7, with TRBD1 matching over 7 bases. CDR3 size: 14 residues. The germline V gene encodes CDR1 GTSNPN and CDR2 SVGIG (reference sequence). Germline trimming cut 1 base from V and 4 bases from J; bases unmatched to any gene: 7. Here the CDR3 DNA reads TGTGCCTGGAGTGAAGAGACAGGGTCATACGAGCAGTACTTC. It codes for CAWSEETGSYEQYF.

The chain couples TRBV11-2 to TRBJ2-1; possible D gene TRBD1, 6 bases. The V gene lost 5 bases and the J gene lost 5 bases, with 19 bases spanning the gap. The CDR3 loop spans 16 amino acids. Germline-derived CDR1 and CDR2 are SGHAT and FQNNGV. Here the CDR3 reads CASSGEQGVGDNEQFF. CDR3 coding DNA: TGTGCCAGCAGCGGAGAACAGGGTGTTGGGGACAATGAGCAGTTCTTC.

The chain recombines TRBV28 with TRBJ2-3; D unclear. CDR1 MDHEN and CDR2 SYDVKM come from the germline V gene. With 6 bases removed from V and 1 base from J, the gap between germline ends came to 8 bases. CDR3 length: 13 residues. CDR3 sequence: CASSYPGTDTQYF. The CDR3 DNA sequence: TGTGCCAGCAGCTACCCCGGCACAGATACGCAGTATTTT.

CDR3 region: CASSQDGSLAKNIQYF. CDR3 DNA sequence: TGTGCCAGCAGCCAAGATGGGAGTCTAGCCAAAAACATTCAGTACTTC. The V and J genes are TRBV4-2 and TRBJ2-4; a weak D match, TRBD2 (5 bases). V gave up 0 bases and J gave up 0 bases, with 9 bases separating them. Germline V gives CDR1 LGHNA, CDR2 YNFKEQ. The CDR3 runs 16 residues.

A note on this clone: A junction boundary mismatches the germline segment, possibly from a read error. The chain recombines TRBV6-1 with TRBJ2-7, with TRBD2 as a possible D gene (5 bases). Germline V gene lookup returns CDR1 MNHNS and CDR2 SASEGT. CDR3 size: 15 residues. The CDR3 here is CAGSSWTGFGNEQYF. The CDR3 DNA reads TGTGCCGGCAGTTCCTGGACGGGGTTCGGGAACGAGCAGTACTTC.

In nucleotides, the CDR3 is TGCGCCAGCAGCCTGGACAGGGGAAACACTGAAGCTTTCTTT. It codes for CASSLDRGNTEAFF. V and J are TRBV5-1 and TRBJ1-1; the match to TRBD1 covers 9 bases. The V segment lost 4 bases and the J segment 2 bases; nucleotides outside the gene matches: 3. CDR3 length: 14 amino acids. CDR1 is SGHRS and CDR2 is YFSETQ in the germline V gene.

The CDR3 is CASSSEAQDTEAFF. In DNA, the CDR3 is TGTGCCAGCAGCTCAGAAGCCCAGGACACTGAAGCTTTCTTT. The chain has TRBV11-1 and TRBJ1-1, with unresolved D. Germline CDR1 SGHAT, CDR2 FQDESV (reference sequence). The V end was cut by 4 bases, the J end by 3 bases, with 12 bases between. This CDR3 region has 14 residues. Together with reference TRBV11-1 and TRBJ1-1, the CDR3 gives the full variable domain: EAEVAQSPRYKITEKSQAVAFWCDPISGHATLYWYRQILGQGPELLVQFQDESVVDDSQLPKDRFSAERLKGVDSTLKIQPAELGDSAMYLCASSSEAQDTEAFFGQGTRLTVV.

The rearrangement uses TRBV4-1 and TRBJ1-2; 10 nucleotides agree with TRBD1. CDR1 MGHRA and CDR2 YSYEKL come from the germline V gene. The CDR3 length is 17 residues. V was pared by 5 bases and J by 2 bases, with 11 bases of the junction left unmatched. The CDR3: CASSNRQGAYGNYGYTF. The DNA for the CDR3 is TGCGCCAGCAGCAATAGACAGGGGGCCTATGGGAACTATGGCTACACCTTC.

The sample holds one count of this clone. The chain has TRBV29-1 and TRBJ1-2, with 9 nucleotides matching TRBD1. The germline gives CDR1 SQVTM, CDR2 ANQGSEA. V was clipped by 6 bases and J by 8 bases; unmatched bases: 4. CDR3 length: 11 residues. The CDR3 protein is CSVGTGRGYTF. In DNA form, the CDR3 reads TGCAGCGTCGGGACAGGGCGAGGCTACACCTTC. The whole variable domain, filled in from reference TRBV29-1 and TRBJ1-2, reads SAVISQKPSRDICQRGTSLTIQCQVDSQVTMMFWYRQQPGQSLTLIATANQGSEATYESGFVIDKFPISRPNLTFSTLTVSNMSPEDSSIYLCSVGTGRGYTFGSGTRLTVV.

This rearrangement joins TRBV27 to TRBJ1-3, with a weak D call TRBD1 (5 bases). CDR1 is MNHEY and CDR2 is SMNVEV in the germline V gene (reference sequence). V lost 3 bases, J lost 4 bases, and 7 bases lay in between. CDR3 length: 13 amino acids. CDR3: CASSLGPGNTIYF. The CDR3 coding sequence is TGTGCCAGCAGTTTGGGGCCCGGAAACACCATATATTTT.